Sequencing of this T cell receptor (beta chain) was carried out in a study of T cell responses to AZD1222 COVID-19 vaccine. Here immunoSEQ multiplex PCR was the method, and the copy in TCRdb shows in-frame clones only, minus some. The sample includes some 150,000 clones, over 85% of them seen just once. Germline values: CDR1 SGHAT, CDR2 FQNNGV. This CDR3 comprises 16 residues. V lost 5 bases to trimming and J lost 2 bases; unmatched junction nucleotides: 8. The chain couples TRBV11-2 to TRBJ2-7; 11 bases align to TRBD2. The sequenced sample was peripheral blood, obtained on day 0 of MenACWY control vaccination. The sequence was obtained from an adult in good health. CDR3 sequence: CASSLAGTSGTYEQYF. CDR3 bases: TGTGCCAGCAGCCTAGCCGGGACTAGCGGCACCTACGAGCAGTACTTC.